This T cell receptor beta chain was recovered during a study of PD-1 blockade in classical Hodgkin lymphoma. Notes on the study in general: Baseline diversity was lower in partial responders and progressors than complete responders. Patients starting nivolumab under 1 year after ASCT were excluded. CD4+ TCR diversity climbed significantly by C4D1, unlike CD8+ TCR diversity. No one has yet defined what causes the repertoire differences, which may be disease activity or prior therapy.

The CDR3 length is 13 residues. V shed 5 bases and J shed 0 bases, with 7 bases lying between them. Germline CDR1 is SGHAT and CDR2 is FQNNGV. This table comes from immunoSEQ multiplex PCR, and its TCRdb copy is limited to in-frame clones, with some not included. The top ten clones hold around 8.9% of a sample with about 60,000 clones, roughly 90% of them seen once. Note on this clone: Its specificity is not known.

Every single patient, without exception, relapsed after autologous stem cell transplantation, and brentuximab vedotin exposure varied. The sequence was collected from a human donor with classical Hodgkin lymphoma. This sequence joins TRBV11-2 and TRBJ1-1; D unresolved. Specimen: peripheral blood mononuclear cells (PBMCs), collected at baseline. The CDR3 reads CASSVYMNTEAFF. The CDR3 coding sequence is TGTGCCAGCAGCGTCTACATGAACACTGAAGCTTTCTTT.